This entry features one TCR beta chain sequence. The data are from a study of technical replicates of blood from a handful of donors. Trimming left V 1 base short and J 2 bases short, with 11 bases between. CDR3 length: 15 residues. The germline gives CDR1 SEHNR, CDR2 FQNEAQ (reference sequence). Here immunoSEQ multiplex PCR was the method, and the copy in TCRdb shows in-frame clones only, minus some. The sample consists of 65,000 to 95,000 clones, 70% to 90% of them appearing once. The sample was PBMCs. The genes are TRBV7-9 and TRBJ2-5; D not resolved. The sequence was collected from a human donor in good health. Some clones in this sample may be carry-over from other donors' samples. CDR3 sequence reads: CASSLVLGRQETQYF. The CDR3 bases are TGTGCCAGCAGCTTAGTGTTAGGCAGGCAAGAGACCCAGTACTTC.